A selection of T cell receptor beta chains follows, all from one sample in a study of T-cell reconstitution after alpha-beta-depleted transplantation in children. MiXCR, run by TCRdb on the PCR reads, gives a single entry per CDR3 protein. The table records about 610,000 distinct CDR3 sequences, about 10% of them present only once. This specimen consisted of PBMCs from the stem cell graft donor, obtained from the stem cell graft. The origin of the receptors is a human donor who donated a stem cell graft to a child with acute myeloid leukemia. CDR3s include the opening cysteine and the closing phenylalanine or tryptophan. A D gene is named only where the DNA matches it firmly. Rows give clone size only sometimes, using once, few, many, or a class for an expanded clone.

TRBJ2-7 TRBD1 many TRBV29-1 CSVREDRAAYEQYF TGCAGCGTTCGCGAAGACAGGGCCGCCTACGAGCAGTACTTC
TRBJ2-1 . many TRBV29-1 CSVVRQGSYNEQFF TGCAGCGTTGTTCGGCAGGGGTCCTACAATGAGCAGTTCTTC
TRBJ2-1 TRBD2 many TRBV28 CASSFETSGRVEQFF TGTGCCAGCAGTTTTGAGACTAGCGGGAGGGTTGAGCAGTTCTTC
TRBJ2-1 TRBD2 many TRBV4-3 CASSRRIIEREDEQFF TGCGCCAGCAGCCGAAGGATCATTGAGCGGGAGGATGAGCAGTTCTTC
TRBJ2-5 . once TRBV5-1 CASSGVWETQYF TGCGCCAGCAGCGGAGTCTGGGAGACCCAGTACTTC
TRBJ2-1 . . TRBV6-2/TRBV6-3 CASSYSHSPSNEQFF TGTGCCAGCAGTTACTCGCACTCCCCCTCCAATGAGCAGTTCTTC
TRBJ2-7 . few TRBV7-3 CASSLVGETYEQYF TGTGCCAGCAGCTTAGTCGGGGAAACCTACGAGCAGTACTTC
TRBJ2-2 TRBD1 . TRBV7-9 CASSDREIGELFF TGTGCCAGCAGCGACAGGGAAATCGGGGAGCTGTTTTTT
TRBJ1-1 . . TRBV15 CATSSTQGKWHTEAFF TGTGCCACCAGCAGTACCCAGGGTAAGTGGCACACTGAAGCTTTCTTT
TRBJ2-7 . few TRBV20-1 CSAVGGQTYEQYF TGCAGTGCTGTCGGCGGACAGACGTACGAGCAGTACTTC
TRBJ2-5 . many TRBV20-1 CSARVPGRETQYF TGCAGTGCTAGAGTGCCGGGACGAGAGACCCAGTACTTC
TRBJ1-4 . few TRBV2 CASSEEGEGYEKLFF TGTGCCAGCAGTGAAGAGGGAGAGGGGTATGAAAAACTGTTTTTT
TRBJ2-5 TRBD2 few TRBV19 CASSMGLSDGTQYF TGTGCCAGTAGTATGGGACTATCAGACGGGACCCAGTACTTC
TRBJ2-1 TRBD2 few TRBV20-1 CSALLAAYNEQFF TGCAGCGCACTCCTAGCGGCATACAATGAGCAGTTCTTC
TRBJ2-7 . . TRBV3-1 CASSQVQDYEQYF TGTGCCAGCAGCCAAGTGCAGGACTACGAGCAGTACTTC
TRBJ2-7 . few TRBV2 CATARRNEQYF TGTGCCACCGCAAGGCGCAACGAGCAGTACTTC
TRBJ2-5 . few TRBV7-9 CASSLADSPWGTQYF TGTGCCAGCAGCTTAGCGGATTCCCCGTGGGGGACCCAGTACTTC
TRBJ1-5 TRBD1 . TRBV2 CASTVGRGRGQPQHF TGTGCCAGCACGGTTGGGAGGGGGCGAGGTCAGCCCCAGCATTTT